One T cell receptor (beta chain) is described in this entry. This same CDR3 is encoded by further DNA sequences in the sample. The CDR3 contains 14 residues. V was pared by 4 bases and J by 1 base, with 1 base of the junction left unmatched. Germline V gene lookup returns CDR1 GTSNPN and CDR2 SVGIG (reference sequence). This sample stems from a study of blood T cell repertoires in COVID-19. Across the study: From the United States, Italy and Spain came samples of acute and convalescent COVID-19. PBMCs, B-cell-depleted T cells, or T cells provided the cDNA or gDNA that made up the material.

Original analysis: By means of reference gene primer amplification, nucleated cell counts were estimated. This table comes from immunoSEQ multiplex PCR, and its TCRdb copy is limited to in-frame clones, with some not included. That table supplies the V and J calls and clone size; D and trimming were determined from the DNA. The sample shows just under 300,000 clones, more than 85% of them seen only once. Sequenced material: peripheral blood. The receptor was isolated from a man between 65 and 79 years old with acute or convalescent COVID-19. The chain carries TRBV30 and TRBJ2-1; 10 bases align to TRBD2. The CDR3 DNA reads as TGTGCCTGGACTAGCGGGAGTTCCTACAATGAGCAGTTCTTC. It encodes CAWTSGSSYNEQFF.